The rows below give T cell receptor beta chains drawn from one sample of a study of CD8+CD57+ T cells in acquired aplastic anemia. TCRdb re-derived calls from the reads in MiXCR, one entry per CDR3 protein. This sample yields approximately 150,000 distinct CDR3 sequences, of which less than 50% are seen a single time; 2.5% to 3.5% belongs to the top ten. Sequences were obtained from sorted CD4+, CD8+, or CD8+CD57+ T cells (not recorded which) from PBMCs. The receptors come from a human donor with aplastic anemia. CDR3s leave out the opening cysteine and the closing phenylalanine or tryptophan.

CDR3aa: AIRDTTQSKYEQY
v_gene: TRBV10-3
j_gene: TRBJ2-7

CDR3aa: ASSLTVDSGNTIY
v_gene: TRBV7-2
j_gene: TRBJ1-3

CDR3aa: ASLSNSQRQPQH
v_gene: TRBV2
j_gene: TRBJ1-5

CDR3aa: ASSLLSAGGQETQY
v_gene: TRBV7-3
j_gene: TRBJ2-5

CDR3aa: ASSQSGGATETQY
v_gene: TRBV2
j_gene: TRBJ2-5

CDR3aa: ASSSPGDTQY
v_gene: TRBV28
j_gene: TRBJ2-3

CDR3aa: ASSQGLAGKQETQY
v_gene: TRBV7-9
j_gene: TRBJ2-5

CDR3aa: ASSESGRFWAPLH
v_gene: TRBV25-1
j_gene: TRBJ1-6

CDR3aa: ASSLRRRGETQY
v_gene: TRBV7-8
j_gene: TRBJ2-5

CDR3aa: ASSPDGGGQETQY
v_gene: TRBV7-9
j_gene: TRBJ2-5

CDR3aa: ASSQVAGAYEQY
v_gene: TRBV7-6
j_gene: TRBJ2-7

CDR3aa: SARDDRYYGYT
v_gene: TRBV20-1
j_gene: TRBJ1-2

CDR3aa: ASSGGTGTGNT
v_gene: TRBV10-3
j_gene: TRBJ1-2

CDR3aa: ASSLDLADSNQPQH
v_gene: TRBV13
j_gene: TRBJ1-5

CDR3aa: ASSDRDNSPLH
v_gene: TRBV6-4
j_gene: TRBJ1-6

CDR3aa: ASSELDRASDGYT
v_gene: TRBV2
j_gene: TRBJ1-2

CDR3aa: ASSQDLEGRGYGYT
v_gene: TRBV3-1
j_gene: TRBJ1-2

CDR3aa: AWGQGEKLF
v_gene: TRBV30
j_gene: TRBJ1-4

CDR3aa: ASSLGGTREGEQY
v_gene: TRBV12-3/TRBV12-4
j_gene: TRBJ2-7

CDR3aa: ASSLARGKLF
v_gene: TRBV11-3
j_gene: TRBJ1-4

CDR3aa: ASSAQPGTGIVSGYT
v_gene: TRBV6-1
j_gene: TRBJ1-2

CDR3aa: ASSEGPRGTGELC
v_gene: TRBV2
j_gene: TRBJ2-2

CDR3aa: ASSLDIASETQY
v_gene: TRBV7-6
j_gene: TRBJ2-5

CDR3aa: ASSLQMPAEKLF
v_gene: TRBV5-1
j_gene: TRBJ1-4

CDR3aa: ASSPQQGTYNEQF
v_gene: TRBV18
j_gene: TRBJ2-1

CDR3aa: AISQGGRDNQPQH
v_gene: TRBV10-3
j_gene: TRBJ1-5